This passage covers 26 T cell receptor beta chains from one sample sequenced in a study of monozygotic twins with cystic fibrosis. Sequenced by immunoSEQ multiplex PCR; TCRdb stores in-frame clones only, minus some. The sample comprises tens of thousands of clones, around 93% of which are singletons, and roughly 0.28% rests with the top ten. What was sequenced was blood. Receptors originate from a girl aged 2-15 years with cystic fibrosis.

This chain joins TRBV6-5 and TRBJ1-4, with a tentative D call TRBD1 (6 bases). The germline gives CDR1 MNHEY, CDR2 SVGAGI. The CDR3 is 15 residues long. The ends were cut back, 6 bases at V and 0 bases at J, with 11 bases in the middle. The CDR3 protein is CASRRDIATNEKLFF. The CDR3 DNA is TGTGCCAGCAGGAGGGACATTGCAACTAATGAAAAACTGTTTTTT.

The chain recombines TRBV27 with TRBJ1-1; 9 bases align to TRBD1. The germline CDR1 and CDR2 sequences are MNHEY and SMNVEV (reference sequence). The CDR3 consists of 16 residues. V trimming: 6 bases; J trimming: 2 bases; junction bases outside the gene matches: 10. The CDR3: CASRRKPGQGNTEAFF. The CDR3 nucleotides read TGTGCCAGCAGACGCAAACCGGGACAGGGAAACACTGAAGCTTTCTTT.

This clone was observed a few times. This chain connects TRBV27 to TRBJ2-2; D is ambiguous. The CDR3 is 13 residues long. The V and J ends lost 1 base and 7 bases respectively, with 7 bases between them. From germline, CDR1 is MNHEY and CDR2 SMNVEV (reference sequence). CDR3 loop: CASSLWRLGELFF. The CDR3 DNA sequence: TGTGCCAGCAGTTTATGGCGTCTCGGGGAGCTGTTTTTT.

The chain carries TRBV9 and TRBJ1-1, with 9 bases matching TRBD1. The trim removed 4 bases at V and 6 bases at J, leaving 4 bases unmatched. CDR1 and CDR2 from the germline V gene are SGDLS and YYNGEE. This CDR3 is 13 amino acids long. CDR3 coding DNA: TGTGCCAGCAGCCCGAGGACAGGGGCTGAAGCTTTCTTT. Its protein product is CASSPRTGAEAFF.

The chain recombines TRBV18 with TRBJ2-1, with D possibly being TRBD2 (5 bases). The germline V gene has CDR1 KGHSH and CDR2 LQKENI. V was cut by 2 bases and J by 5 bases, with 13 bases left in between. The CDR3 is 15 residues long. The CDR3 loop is CASSPVPGSHNEQFF. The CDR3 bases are TGTGCCAGCTCACCAGTCCCGGGGAGCCACAATGAGCAGTTCTTC. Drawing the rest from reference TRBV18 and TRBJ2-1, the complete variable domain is NAGVMQNPRHLVRRRGQEARLRCSPMKGHSHVYWYRQLPEEGLKFMVYLQKENIIDESGMPKERFSAEFPKEGPSILRIQQVVRGDSAAYFCASSPVPGSHNEQFFGPGTRLTVL.

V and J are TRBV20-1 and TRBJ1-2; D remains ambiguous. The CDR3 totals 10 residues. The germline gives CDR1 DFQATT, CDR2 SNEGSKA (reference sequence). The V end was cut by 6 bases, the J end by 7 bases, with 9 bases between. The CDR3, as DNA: TGCAGTGCCCTCGGGCCTGGCTACACCTTC. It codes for CSALGPGYTF.

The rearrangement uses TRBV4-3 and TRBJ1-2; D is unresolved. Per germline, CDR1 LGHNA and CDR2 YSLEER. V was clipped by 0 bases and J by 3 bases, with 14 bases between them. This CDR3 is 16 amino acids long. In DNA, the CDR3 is TGCGCCAGCAGCCAAGAAGGTCAGAAACCCTACTATGGCTACACCTTC. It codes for CASSQEGQKPYYGYTF.

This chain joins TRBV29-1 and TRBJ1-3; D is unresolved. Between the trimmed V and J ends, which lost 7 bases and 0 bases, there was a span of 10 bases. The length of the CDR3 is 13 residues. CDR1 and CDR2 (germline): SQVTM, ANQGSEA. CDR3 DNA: TGCAGCGCCGAGGAGGCCTCTGGAAACACCATATATTTT. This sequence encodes CSAEEASGNTIYF.

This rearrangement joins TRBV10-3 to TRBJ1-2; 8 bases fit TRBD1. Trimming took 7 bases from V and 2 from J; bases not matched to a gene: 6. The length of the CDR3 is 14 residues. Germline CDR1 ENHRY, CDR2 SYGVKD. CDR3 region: CAITARTGNYGYTF. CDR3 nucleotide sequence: TGTGCCATCACCGCGCGGACAGGGAACTATGGCTACACCTTC.

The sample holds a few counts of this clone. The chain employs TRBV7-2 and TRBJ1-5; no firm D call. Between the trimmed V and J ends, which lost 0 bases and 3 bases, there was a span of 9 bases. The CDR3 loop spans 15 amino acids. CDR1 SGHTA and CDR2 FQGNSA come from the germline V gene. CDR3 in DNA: TGTGCCAGCAGCTTAGCGCTAGTCCCCAATCAGCCCCAGCATTTT. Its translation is CASSLALVPNQPQHF.

Here the CDR3 reads CASSLLDRWGENTEAFF. The CDR3 nucleotides are TGTGCCAGCAGCTTATTAGACCGGTGGGGGGAGAACACTGAAGCTTTCTTT. The V call is TRBV5-6, the J call TRBJ1-1; tentatively, D is TRBD1 (5 bases). Trimming removed 2 bases at V and 1 base at J, with 18 bases between. The CDR3 contains 17 residues. CDR1 is SGHDT, CDR2 YYEEEE, per germline.

The CDR3 reads CASSSRAKPLHF. CDR3 nucleotides: TGTGCCAGCAGCTCCAGGGCCAAACCCCTCCACTTT. V and J are TRBV7-2 and TRBJ1-6, with D possibly being TRBD1 (5 bases). Germline CDR1 is SGHTA and CDR2 is FQGNSA. The CDR3 extends over 12 amino acids. V gave up 4 bases and J gave up 12 bases, with 10 bases separating them.

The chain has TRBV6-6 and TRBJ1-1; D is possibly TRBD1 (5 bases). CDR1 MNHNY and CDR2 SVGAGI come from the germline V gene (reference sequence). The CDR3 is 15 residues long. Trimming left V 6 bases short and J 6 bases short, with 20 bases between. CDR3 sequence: CASSSPGNVNPEAFF. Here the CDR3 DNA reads TGTGCCAGCAGCTCACCAGGGAACGTTAACCCTGAAGCTTTCTTT.

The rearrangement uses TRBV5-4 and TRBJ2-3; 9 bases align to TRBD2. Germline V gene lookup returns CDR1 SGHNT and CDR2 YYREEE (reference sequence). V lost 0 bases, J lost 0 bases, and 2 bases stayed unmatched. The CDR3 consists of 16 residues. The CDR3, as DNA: TGTGCCAGCAGCTTGGCACTAGCGGGCAGCACAGATACGCAGTATTTT. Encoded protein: CASSLALAGSTDTQYF.

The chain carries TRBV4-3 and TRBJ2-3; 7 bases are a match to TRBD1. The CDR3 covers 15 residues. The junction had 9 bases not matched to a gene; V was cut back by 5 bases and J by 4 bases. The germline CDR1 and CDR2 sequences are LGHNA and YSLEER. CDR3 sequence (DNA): TGCGCCAGCAGCTGGGTGAGGGGGCAGGCAGATACGCAGTATTTT. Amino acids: CASSWVRGQADTQYF.

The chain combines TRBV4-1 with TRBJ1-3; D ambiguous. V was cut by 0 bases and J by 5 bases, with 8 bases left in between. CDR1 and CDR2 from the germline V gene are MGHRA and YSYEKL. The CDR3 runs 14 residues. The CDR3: CASSQERTRNTIYF. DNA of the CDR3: TGCGCCAGCAGCCAAGAACGAACGAGAAACACCATATATTTT.

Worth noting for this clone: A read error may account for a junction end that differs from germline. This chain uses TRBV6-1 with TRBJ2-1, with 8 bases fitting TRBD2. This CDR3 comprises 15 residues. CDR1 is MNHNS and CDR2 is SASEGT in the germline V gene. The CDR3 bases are TGTGCCAGCACTGAATGGCGGGGGGCCTACAATGAGCAGTTCTTC. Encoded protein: CASTEWRGAYNEQFF.

In DNA, the CDR3 is TGTGCCAGCAGTGAAGGGCCGGGGTCCCCCGAGCAGTACTTC. This sequence encodes CASSEGPGSPEQYF. The rearrangement joins TRBV6-1 to TRBJ2-7, with a possible D match to TRBD2 (5 bases). V lost 1 base and J lost 6, with 13 bases in between. Germline CDR1 MNHNS, CDR2 SASEGT. There are 14 residues in the CDR3.

The chain's CDR3 is CASSPRDTSYEQYF. CDR3 nucleotides: TGTGCCAGCAGCCCCCGGGACACCTCCTACGAGCAGTACTTC. The chain carries TRBV7-2 and TRBJ2-7; tentative D call: TRBD1 (6 bases). The CDR3 sequence is 14 residues long. The V gene's germline CDR1 is SGHTA and CDR2 FQGNSA. Trimming took 5 bases from V and 0 from J, leaving 11 bases between them.

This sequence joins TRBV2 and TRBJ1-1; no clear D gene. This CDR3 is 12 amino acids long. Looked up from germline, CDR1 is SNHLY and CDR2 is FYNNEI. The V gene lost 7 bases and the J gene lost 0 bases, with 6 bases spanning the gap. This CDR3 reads CASIRVNTEAFF. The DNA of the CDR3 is TGTGCCAGCATAAGGGTGAACACTGAAGCTTTCTTT.

This CDR3 is CASSVGGANYGYTF. The CDR3 nucleotides read TGTGCCAGCAGCGTAGGGGGGGCTAACTATGGCTACACCTTC. V usage is TRBV9 and J usage is TRBJ1-2, with D possibly matching TRBD1 (5 bases). Trimming removed 0 bases from V and 0 bases from J, with 6 bases in between. This CDR3 comprises 14 residues. The germline V gene encodes CDR1 SGDLS and CDR2 YYNGEE.

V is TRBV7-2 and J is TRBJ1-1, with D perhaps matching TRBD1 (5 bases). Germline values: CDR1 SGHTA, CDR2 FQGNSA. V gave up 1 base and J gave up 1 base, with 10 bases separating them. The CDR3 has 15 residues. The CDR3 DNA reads TGTGCCAGCAGCTTAGTGGGGGATTCGAACACTGAAGCTTTCTTT. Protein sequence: CASSLVGDSNTEAFF.

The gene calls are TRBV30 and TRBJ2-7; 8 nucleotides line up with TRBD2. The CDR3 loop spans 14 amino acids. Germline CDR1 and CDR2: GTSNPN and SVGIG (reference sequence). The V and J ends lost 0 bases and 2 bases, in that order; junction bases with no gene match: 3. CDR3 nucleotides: TGTGCCTGGAGTGTAACTAGCGGCCCCTACGAGCAGTACTTC. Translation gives CAWSVTSGPYEQYF.

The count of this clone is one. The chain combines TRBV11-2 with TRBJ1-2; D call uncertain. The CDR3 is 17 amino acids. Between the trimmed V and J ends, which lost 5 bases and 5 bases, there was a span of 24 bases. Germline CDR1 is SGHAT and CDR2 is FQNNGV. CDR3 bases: TGTGCCAGCAGCCCGATCCGGAAAAAACAGAGGGATTATGGCTACACCTTC. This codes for CASSPIRKKQRDYGYTF.

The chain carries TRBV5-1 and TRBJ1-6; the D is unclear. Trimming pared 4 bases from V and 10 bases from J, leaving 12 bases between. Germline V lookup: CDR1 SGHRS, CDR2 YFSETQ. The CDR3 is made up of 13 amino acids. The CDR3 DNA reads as TGCGCCAGCAGCGTGCAGTCTTACTCACCCCTCCACTTT. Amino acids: CASSVQSYSPLHF. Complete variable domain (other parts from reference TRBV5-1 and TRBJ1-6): KAGVTQTPRYLIKTRGQQVTLSCSPISGHRSVSWYQQTPGQGLQFLFEYFSETQRNKGNFPGRFSGRQFSNSRSEMNVSTLELGDSALYLCASSVQSYSPLHFGNGTRLTVT.

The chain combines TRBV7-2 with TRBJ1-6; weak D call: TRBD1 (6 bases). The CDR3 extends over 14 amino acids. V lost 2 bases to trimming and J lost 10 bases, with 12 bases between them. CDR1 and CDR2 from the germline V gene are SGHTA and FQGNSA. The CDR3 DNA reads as TGTGCCAGCAGCTTATCAGGGGCCCGGTCACCCCTCCACTTT. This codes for CASSLSGARSPLHF. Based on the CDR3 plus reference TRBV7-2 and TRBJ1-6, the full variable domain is GAGVSQSPSNKVTEKGKDVELRCDPISGHTALYWYRQSLGQGLEFLIYFQGNSAPDKSGLPSDRFSAERTGGSVSTLTIQRTQQEDSAVYLCASSLSGARSPLHFGNGTRLTVT.